These 30 T cell receptor beta chains originate from one sample sequenced in a study of blood T cell repertoires in COVID-19. Profiling relied on immunoSEQ multiplex PCR, and the TCRdb table lists in-frame clones only, not all of them. The top ten clones hold around 2% of a sample with 250,000 or so clones, about 83% of them seen once. The sample consisted of peripheral blood. The receptors derive from a man between 25 and 39 years old who had recovered from COVID-19.

The chain has TRBV5-6 and TRBJ1-5; no definite D call. CDR3 length: 14 amino acids. CDR1 is SGHDT, CDR2 YYEEEE, per germline. Trimming took off 0 bases at V and 3 bases at J, with 7 bases between the two ends. CDR3 in amino acids: CASSLGLTNQPQHF. The CDR3, as DNA: TGTGCCAGCAGCTTGGGACTAACCAATCAGCCCCAGCATTTT.

This clone has only a few counts. This rearrangement joins TRBV2 to TRBJ1-5; 12 bases agree with TRBD1. The J segment lost 9 bases and the V segment lost 1 base, leaving 7 bases of the junction unmatched. The CDR3 contains 16 residues. Germline CDR1 and CDR2: SNHLY and FYNNEI. The CDR3 spells CASSEEGQGARVPQHF. For the CDR3, the DNA is TGTGCCAGCAGTGAAGAGGGACAGGGGGCACGGGTGCCCCAGCATTTT.

The rearrangement links TRBV6-5 to TRBJ1-1; D is perhaps TRBD1 (5 bases). This CDR3 has 13 residues. CDR1 is MNHEY and CDR2 is SVGAGI in the germline V gene. V lost 6 bases to trimming and J lost 4 bases, with 12 bases between them. The CDR3 loop reads CASSRAQGTEAFF. In DNA form, the CDR3 reads TGTGCCAGCAGCCGCGCCCAGGGCACTGAAGCTTTCTTT.

V and J are TRBV6-5 and TRBJ2-3; D uncertain. CDR3 size: 12 residues. Trimming removed 6 bases at V and 3 bases at J, with 7 bases between. CDR1 is MNHEY and CDR2 is SVGAGI in the germline V gene. The CDR3 loop reads CASSHGTDTQYF. Written as DNA, the CDR3 is TGTGCCAGCAGCCACGGGACAGATACGCAGTATTTT.

V is TRBV14 and J is TRBJ2-5; tentatively, D is TRBD1 (6 bases). The CDR3 contains 15 residues. V gave up 5 bases and J gave up 4 bases, with 17 bases separating them. Germline values: CDR1 SGHDN, CDR2 FVKESK. CDR3 residues: CASSKGESVLETQYF. The CDR3 region has the DNA TGTGCCAGCAGCAAGGGGGAAAGTGTGTTAGAGACCCAGTACTTC.

This chain joins TRBV25-1 and TRBJ1-1, with TRBD1 matching over 7 bases. The CDR3 length is 14 residues. Trimming took 4 bases from V and 10 from J; bases not matched to a gene: 12. Germline V gene sequence: CDR1 MGHDK, CDR2 SYGVNS. CDR3 nucleotides: TGTGCCAGCAGTGCGGAGGGGGCTCACTTAGGAGCTTTCTTT. Its protein product is CASSAEGAHLGAFF.

The genes are TRBV6-5 and TRBJ1-2; the D gene is possibly TRBD1 (6 bases). Trimming took off 6 bases at V and 4 bases at J, with 15 bases between the two ends. The CDR3 has 14 amino acids. Germline V gene data show CDR1 as MNHEY and CDR2 as SVGAGI. CDR3 in DNA: TGTGCCAGCAGGATACAAACAGGGACCTATGGCTACACCTTC. Protein sequence: CASRIQTGTYGYTF.

The chain combines TRBV7-9 with TRBJ1-2, with D uncertain. The CDR3 contains 12 residues. V was cut by 2 bases and J by 8 bases, with 9 bases left in between. CDR1 is SEHNR, CDR2 FQNEAQ, per germline (reference sequence). The CDR3 protein is CASSLMSSGYTF. The CDR3 nucleotides read TGTGCCAGCAGCTTAATGTCCTCGGGCTACACCTTC.

The CDR3, as DNA: TGTGCCAGCAACGAACGGAGACTAGCGGGGGGAGAGACCCAGTACTTC. Its translation: CASNERRLAGGETQYF. The rearrangement links TRBV5-6 to TRBJ2-5; TRBD2 agrees at 13 bases. In germline, CDR1 is SGHDT, CDR2 YYEEEE. The CDR3 runs 16 residues. With 6 bases clipped from V and 4 bases from J, the junction kept 9 bases outside the gene matches.

CDR3 protein: CASIGRGWTGELFF. The CDR3 DNA sequence: TGTGCCAGTATCGGGCGGGGGTGGACCGGGGAGCTGTTTTTT. The J gene is TRBJ2-2, the V gene TRBV19; 7 bases match TRBD2. Trimming took 7 bases from V and 5 from J; bases not matched to a gene: 7. The CDR3 runs 14 residues. CDR1 LNHDA and CDR2 SQIVND come from the germline V gene (reference sequence).

V gene TRBV2 combines with J gene TRBJ2-1; maybe TRBD2 (7 bases). The CDR3 totals 16 residues. Germline loops: CDR1 SNHLY, CDR2 FYNNEI. Trimming removed 7 bases from V and 0 bases from J, with 16 bases in between. This CDR3 is CASIKGGGLSYNEQFF. DNA for the CDR3: TGTGCCAGCATCAAAGGGGGGGGTCTCTCCTACAATGAGCAGTTCTTC.

This sequence joins TRBV6-5 and TRBJ1-2; 9 nucleotides match TRBD1. This CDR3 comprises 15 residues. V shed 2 bases, J shed 6 bases, and the junction held 7 bases outside the gene matches. Germline CDR1 and CDR2: MNHEY and SVGAGI. For the CDR3, the DNA is TGTGCCAGCAGTTACGGGACAGGGTCCTTCAATGGCTACACCTTC. Its protein product is CASSYGTGSFNGYTF.

This sequence joins TRBV5-4 and TRBJ2-5; D might be TRBD1 (6 bases). Trimming cost V 4 bases and J 5 bases, with 18 bases left between them. The CDR3 spans 15 residues. The V gene's germline CDR1 is SGHNT and CDR2 YYREEE (reference sequence). The CDR3 bases are TGTGCCAGCAGCCCCGGGACACCGGTGGGGGAGACCCAGTACTTC. It codes for CASSPGTPVGETQYF.

The chain combines TRBV5-4 with TRBJ2-2, with 13 bases lining up with TRBD2. The CDR3 spans 16 residues. With 4 bases clipped from V and 7 bases from J, the junction kept 7 bases outside the gene matches. Germline CDR1 is SGHNT and CDR2 is YYREEE (reference sequence). CDR3 nucleotides: TGTGCCAGCAGCGGCACTAGCGGGGGGGCTTTCGGGGAGCTGTTTTTT. Translating it yields CASSGTSGGAFGELFF.

The CDR3 protein is CASRARGGTQETQYF. The CDR3, as DNA: TGTGCCAGCAGGGCGCGCGGGGGGACACAAGAGACCCAGTACTTC. The V and J genes are TRBV2 and TRBJ2-5; TRBD2 aligns across 8 bases. CDR1 and CDR2 from the germline V gene are SNHLY and FYNNEI. The CDR3 loop spans 15 amino acids. V lost 6 bases, J lost 2 bases, and 8 bases stayed unmatched.

This clone was detected once. This chain uses TRBV5-1 with TRBJ2-7; the match to TRBD2 covers 8 bases. The CDR3 consists of 14 residues. The J segment lost 0 bases and the V segment lost 4 bases, leaving 3 bases of the junction unmatched. Germline V gene data show CDR1 as SGHRS and CDR2 as YFSETQ. CDR3 protein: CASSGGLVSYEQYF. CDR3 in DNA: TGCGCCAGCAGCGGGGGACTAGTCTCCTACGAGCAGTACTTC.

A few counts support this clone. The J gene is TRBJ2-7, the V gene TRBV4-1, with D possibly TRBD1 on 5 matching bases. From germline, CDR1 is MGHRA and CDR2 YSYEKL. Between the trimmed V and J ends, which lost 5 bases and 4 bases, there was a span of 18 bases. The CDR3 totals 15 residues. The CDR3 DNA reads as TGCGCCAGCAGCTCAACCCCCAGGGCTACGTACGAGCAGTACTTC. It specifies CASSSTPRATYEQYF.

The V gene is TRBV18, the J gene TRBJ1-1; tentatively, D is TRBD1 (6 bases). Germline CDR1 KGHSH, CDR2 LQKENI. V lost 3 bases and J lost 0, with 17 bases in between. The CDR3 loop spans 17 amino acids. CDR3 sequence reads: CASSPGEHTGLNTEAFF. CDR3 in DNA: TGTGCCAGCTCACCCGGGGAGCATACAGGGTTGAACACTGAAGCTTTCTTT.

V usage is TRBV18 and J usage is TRBJ2-7, with D tentatively TRBD1 (6 bases). The CDR3 runs to 13 residues. Trimming stripped 4 bases from V and 3 bases from J, with 10 bases between. Germline loops: CDR1 KGHSH, CDR2 LQKENI. The CDR3 nucleotides read TGTGCCAGCTCACAGGGGGACGGCTACGAGCAGTACTTC. As protein: CASSQGDGYEQYF.

This clone appeared a single time. The chain combines TRBV6-1 with TRBJ2-2; D is possibly TRBD2 (6 bases). The CDR3 is 17 residues long. Germline-derived CDR1 and CDR2 are MNHNS and SASEGT. The V and J ends lost 4 bases and 3 bases respectively, with 18 bases between them. The CDR3 loop is CASSVRERDWDTGELFF. The DNA of the CDR3 is TGTGCCAGCAGTGTCCGGGAGAGGGATTGGGACACCGGGGAGCTGTTTTTT.

The V gene is TRBV5-6, the J gene TRBJ2-5, with a weak D call TRBD1 (5 bases). This CDR3 has 13 residues. Germline V lookup: CDR1 SGHDT, CDR2 YYEEEE. The V gene lost 7 bases and the J gene lost 1 base, with 11 bases spanning the gap. The chain's CDR3 is CASGKQAQETQYF. The CDR3 bases are TGTGCCAGCGGGAAACAGGCCCAAGAGACCCAGTACTTC.

The genes are TRBV5-4 and TRBJ1-3; TRBD1 aligns across 10 bases. With 4 bases clipped from V and 2 bases from J, the junction kept 12 bases outside the gene matches. The CDR3 sequence is 18 residues long. From germline, CDR1 is SGHNT and CDR2 YYREEE (reference sequence). The CDR3 DNA reads as TGTGCCAGCAGCCCCGGTGGGGACAGGGGTTACGCTGGAAACACCATATATTTT. This encodes CASSPGGDRGYAGNTIYF. Full variable domain (rest looked up from reference TRBV5-4 and TRBJ1-3): ETGVTQSPTHLIKTRGQQVTLRCSSQSGHNTVSWYQQALGQGPQFIFQYYREEENGRGNFPPRFSGLQFPNYSSELNVNALELDDSALYLCASSPGGDRGYAGNTIYFGEGSWLTVV.

The chain carries TRBV6-5 and TRBJ1-1; D is possibly TRBD1 (5 bases). Germline CDR1 is MNHEY and CDR2 is SVGAGI. The V end lost 6 bases, the J end lost 2 bases, and 10 bases lay between the germline ends. The CDR3 is 13 amino acids. CDR3 nucleotides: TGTGCCAGCAGACTCGACAGAAACACTGAAGCTTTCTTT. Translating gives CASRLDRNTEAFF.

The gene calls are TRBV18 and TRBJ1-1; the D is unclear. Germline values: CDR1 KGHSH, CDR2 LQKENI. Trimming stripped 3 bases from V and 5 bases from J, with 7 bases between. The CDR3 sequence is 12 residues long. This CDR3 is CASSPAVTEAFF. The CDR3 region has the DNA TGTGCCAGCTCACCGGCGGTTACTGAAGCTTTCTTT.

The CDR3 DNA follows: TGTGCCAGCAGCCACAGGGGCCTACTCTCTGGAAACACCATATATTTT. This translates into CASSHRGLLSGNTIYF. The V call is TRBV7-9, the J call TRBJ1-3, with 7 positions matching TRBD1. Germline CDR1 and CDR2: SEHNR and FQNEAQ (reference sequence). This CDR3 spans 16 amino acids. The trim removed 5 bases at V and 0 bases at J, leaving 7 bases unmatched.

This clone has more than one count but fewer than ten. The chain couples TRBV4-2 to TRBJ2-7; no clear D. Germline V CDR1 and CDR2: LGHNA, YNFKEQ. CDR3 length: 15 amino acids. Trimming shortened V by 1 base and J by 2 bases, and 12 bases separated the two germline ends. As DNA, the CDR3 is TGTGCCAGCAGCCAAGGTTCCGGCGGAGCCTACGAGCAGTACTTC. It is translated as CASSQGSGGAYEQYF.

The chain employs TRBV10-3 and TRBJ1-6, with D tentatively TRBD1 (5 bases). Germline assignment: CDR1 ENHRY and CDR2 SYGVKD. The ends were cut back, 2 bases at V and 7 bases at J, with 12 bases in the middle. This CDR3 is 15 amino acids long. The CDR3 DNA reads as TGTGCCATCAGTGAGGGGGGGGTCCCAAATTCACCCCTCCACTTT. This gives the protein CAISEGGVPNSPLHF.

V gene TRBV20-1 combines with J gene TRBJ2-3; the match to TRBD1 covers 8 bases. The CDR3 loop spans 17 amino acids. The V gene's germline CDR1 is DFQATT and CDR2 SNEGSKA (reference sequence). The junction had 16 bases not matched to a gene; V was cut back by 3 bases and J by 5 bases. In DNA form, the CDR3 reads TGCAGTGCTAGTAATTTTGCTTGGGCAGGGGGCAGAGATACGCAGTATTTT. It encodes CSASNFAWAGGRDTQYF.

The CDR3: CASSQVQGTPYSGNTIYF. CDR3 nucleotides: TGTGCCAGCAGCCAAGTTCAGGGAACACCTTACTCTGGAAACACCATATATTTT. The chain joins TRBV7-8 to TRBJ1-3; D might be TRBD1 (5 bases). Looked up from germline, CDR1 is SGHVS and CDR2 is FQNEAQ. The CDR3 is made up of 18 amino acids. Trimming cost V 5 bases and J 0 bases, with 20 bases left between them.

The chain employs TRBV7-2 and TRBJ2-1; 11 nucleotides align to TRBD2. V lost 4 bases and J lost 4; bases outside the gene matches: 6. The CDR3 is made up of 16 amino acids. In germline, CDR1 is SGHTA, CDR2 FQGNSA. The DNA of the CDR3 is TGTGCCAGCAGCTCCACGGGACTAGCGGCTTACAATGAGCAGTTCTTC. This sequence encodes CASSSTGLAAYNEQFF.